What follows describes a single T cell receptor (beta chain). These data belong to a study of T cells in localized non-small cell lung cancer. The repertoire was sequenced with immunoSEQ multiplex PCR; TCRdb's copy has only in-frame clones and lacks some. Here the sample spans 25,000 to 30,000 clones, 82% being singletons. The V and J ends lost 1 base and 4 bases, in that order; junction bases with no gene match: 7. CDR3 size: 16 residues. Germline CDR1 SGDLS, CDR2 YYNGEE. This TCR was recovered from a woman aged 35-75 years with stage I lung adenocarcinoma. V gene TRBV9 combines with J gene TRBJ2-3; 9 nucleotides align to TRBD2. The specimen was peripheral blood, collected before any cancer treatment. The CDR3 spells CASSVLASGDPDTQYF. The CDR3 DNA sequence: TGTGCCAGCAGCGTATTGGCTAGCGGGGATCCAGATACGCAGTATTTT. The full variable domain, in which reference TRBV9 and TRBJ2-3 provide the parts outside the CDR3, is DSGVTQTPKHLITATGQRVTLRCSPRSGDLSVYWYQQSLDQGLQFLIQYYNGEERAKGNILERFSAQQFPDLHSELNLSSLELGDSALYFCASSVLASGDPDTQYFGPGTRLTVL.